This T cell receptor beta chain originates from a study of blood T cell repertoires in COVID-19. With 4 bases clipped from V and 7 bases from J, the junction kept 8 bases outside the gene matches. Germline values: CDR1 SQVTM, CDR2 ANQGSEA. CDR3 length: 14 amino acids. Produced via immunoSEQ multiplex PCR; TCRdb's table is partial and in-frame only. Of around 150,000 clones listed, about 89% are singletons. This clonotype originated in a man aged 45-65 years with active COVID-19. Sequencing input: peripheral blood. The rearrangement joins TRBV29-1 to TRBJ1-4; 8 bases are shared with TRBD1. CDR3 nucleotide sequence: TGCAGCGTTGGGGGAGCCGGGACAGGTGAAAAACTGTTTTTT. It is translated as CSVGGAGTGEKLFF.